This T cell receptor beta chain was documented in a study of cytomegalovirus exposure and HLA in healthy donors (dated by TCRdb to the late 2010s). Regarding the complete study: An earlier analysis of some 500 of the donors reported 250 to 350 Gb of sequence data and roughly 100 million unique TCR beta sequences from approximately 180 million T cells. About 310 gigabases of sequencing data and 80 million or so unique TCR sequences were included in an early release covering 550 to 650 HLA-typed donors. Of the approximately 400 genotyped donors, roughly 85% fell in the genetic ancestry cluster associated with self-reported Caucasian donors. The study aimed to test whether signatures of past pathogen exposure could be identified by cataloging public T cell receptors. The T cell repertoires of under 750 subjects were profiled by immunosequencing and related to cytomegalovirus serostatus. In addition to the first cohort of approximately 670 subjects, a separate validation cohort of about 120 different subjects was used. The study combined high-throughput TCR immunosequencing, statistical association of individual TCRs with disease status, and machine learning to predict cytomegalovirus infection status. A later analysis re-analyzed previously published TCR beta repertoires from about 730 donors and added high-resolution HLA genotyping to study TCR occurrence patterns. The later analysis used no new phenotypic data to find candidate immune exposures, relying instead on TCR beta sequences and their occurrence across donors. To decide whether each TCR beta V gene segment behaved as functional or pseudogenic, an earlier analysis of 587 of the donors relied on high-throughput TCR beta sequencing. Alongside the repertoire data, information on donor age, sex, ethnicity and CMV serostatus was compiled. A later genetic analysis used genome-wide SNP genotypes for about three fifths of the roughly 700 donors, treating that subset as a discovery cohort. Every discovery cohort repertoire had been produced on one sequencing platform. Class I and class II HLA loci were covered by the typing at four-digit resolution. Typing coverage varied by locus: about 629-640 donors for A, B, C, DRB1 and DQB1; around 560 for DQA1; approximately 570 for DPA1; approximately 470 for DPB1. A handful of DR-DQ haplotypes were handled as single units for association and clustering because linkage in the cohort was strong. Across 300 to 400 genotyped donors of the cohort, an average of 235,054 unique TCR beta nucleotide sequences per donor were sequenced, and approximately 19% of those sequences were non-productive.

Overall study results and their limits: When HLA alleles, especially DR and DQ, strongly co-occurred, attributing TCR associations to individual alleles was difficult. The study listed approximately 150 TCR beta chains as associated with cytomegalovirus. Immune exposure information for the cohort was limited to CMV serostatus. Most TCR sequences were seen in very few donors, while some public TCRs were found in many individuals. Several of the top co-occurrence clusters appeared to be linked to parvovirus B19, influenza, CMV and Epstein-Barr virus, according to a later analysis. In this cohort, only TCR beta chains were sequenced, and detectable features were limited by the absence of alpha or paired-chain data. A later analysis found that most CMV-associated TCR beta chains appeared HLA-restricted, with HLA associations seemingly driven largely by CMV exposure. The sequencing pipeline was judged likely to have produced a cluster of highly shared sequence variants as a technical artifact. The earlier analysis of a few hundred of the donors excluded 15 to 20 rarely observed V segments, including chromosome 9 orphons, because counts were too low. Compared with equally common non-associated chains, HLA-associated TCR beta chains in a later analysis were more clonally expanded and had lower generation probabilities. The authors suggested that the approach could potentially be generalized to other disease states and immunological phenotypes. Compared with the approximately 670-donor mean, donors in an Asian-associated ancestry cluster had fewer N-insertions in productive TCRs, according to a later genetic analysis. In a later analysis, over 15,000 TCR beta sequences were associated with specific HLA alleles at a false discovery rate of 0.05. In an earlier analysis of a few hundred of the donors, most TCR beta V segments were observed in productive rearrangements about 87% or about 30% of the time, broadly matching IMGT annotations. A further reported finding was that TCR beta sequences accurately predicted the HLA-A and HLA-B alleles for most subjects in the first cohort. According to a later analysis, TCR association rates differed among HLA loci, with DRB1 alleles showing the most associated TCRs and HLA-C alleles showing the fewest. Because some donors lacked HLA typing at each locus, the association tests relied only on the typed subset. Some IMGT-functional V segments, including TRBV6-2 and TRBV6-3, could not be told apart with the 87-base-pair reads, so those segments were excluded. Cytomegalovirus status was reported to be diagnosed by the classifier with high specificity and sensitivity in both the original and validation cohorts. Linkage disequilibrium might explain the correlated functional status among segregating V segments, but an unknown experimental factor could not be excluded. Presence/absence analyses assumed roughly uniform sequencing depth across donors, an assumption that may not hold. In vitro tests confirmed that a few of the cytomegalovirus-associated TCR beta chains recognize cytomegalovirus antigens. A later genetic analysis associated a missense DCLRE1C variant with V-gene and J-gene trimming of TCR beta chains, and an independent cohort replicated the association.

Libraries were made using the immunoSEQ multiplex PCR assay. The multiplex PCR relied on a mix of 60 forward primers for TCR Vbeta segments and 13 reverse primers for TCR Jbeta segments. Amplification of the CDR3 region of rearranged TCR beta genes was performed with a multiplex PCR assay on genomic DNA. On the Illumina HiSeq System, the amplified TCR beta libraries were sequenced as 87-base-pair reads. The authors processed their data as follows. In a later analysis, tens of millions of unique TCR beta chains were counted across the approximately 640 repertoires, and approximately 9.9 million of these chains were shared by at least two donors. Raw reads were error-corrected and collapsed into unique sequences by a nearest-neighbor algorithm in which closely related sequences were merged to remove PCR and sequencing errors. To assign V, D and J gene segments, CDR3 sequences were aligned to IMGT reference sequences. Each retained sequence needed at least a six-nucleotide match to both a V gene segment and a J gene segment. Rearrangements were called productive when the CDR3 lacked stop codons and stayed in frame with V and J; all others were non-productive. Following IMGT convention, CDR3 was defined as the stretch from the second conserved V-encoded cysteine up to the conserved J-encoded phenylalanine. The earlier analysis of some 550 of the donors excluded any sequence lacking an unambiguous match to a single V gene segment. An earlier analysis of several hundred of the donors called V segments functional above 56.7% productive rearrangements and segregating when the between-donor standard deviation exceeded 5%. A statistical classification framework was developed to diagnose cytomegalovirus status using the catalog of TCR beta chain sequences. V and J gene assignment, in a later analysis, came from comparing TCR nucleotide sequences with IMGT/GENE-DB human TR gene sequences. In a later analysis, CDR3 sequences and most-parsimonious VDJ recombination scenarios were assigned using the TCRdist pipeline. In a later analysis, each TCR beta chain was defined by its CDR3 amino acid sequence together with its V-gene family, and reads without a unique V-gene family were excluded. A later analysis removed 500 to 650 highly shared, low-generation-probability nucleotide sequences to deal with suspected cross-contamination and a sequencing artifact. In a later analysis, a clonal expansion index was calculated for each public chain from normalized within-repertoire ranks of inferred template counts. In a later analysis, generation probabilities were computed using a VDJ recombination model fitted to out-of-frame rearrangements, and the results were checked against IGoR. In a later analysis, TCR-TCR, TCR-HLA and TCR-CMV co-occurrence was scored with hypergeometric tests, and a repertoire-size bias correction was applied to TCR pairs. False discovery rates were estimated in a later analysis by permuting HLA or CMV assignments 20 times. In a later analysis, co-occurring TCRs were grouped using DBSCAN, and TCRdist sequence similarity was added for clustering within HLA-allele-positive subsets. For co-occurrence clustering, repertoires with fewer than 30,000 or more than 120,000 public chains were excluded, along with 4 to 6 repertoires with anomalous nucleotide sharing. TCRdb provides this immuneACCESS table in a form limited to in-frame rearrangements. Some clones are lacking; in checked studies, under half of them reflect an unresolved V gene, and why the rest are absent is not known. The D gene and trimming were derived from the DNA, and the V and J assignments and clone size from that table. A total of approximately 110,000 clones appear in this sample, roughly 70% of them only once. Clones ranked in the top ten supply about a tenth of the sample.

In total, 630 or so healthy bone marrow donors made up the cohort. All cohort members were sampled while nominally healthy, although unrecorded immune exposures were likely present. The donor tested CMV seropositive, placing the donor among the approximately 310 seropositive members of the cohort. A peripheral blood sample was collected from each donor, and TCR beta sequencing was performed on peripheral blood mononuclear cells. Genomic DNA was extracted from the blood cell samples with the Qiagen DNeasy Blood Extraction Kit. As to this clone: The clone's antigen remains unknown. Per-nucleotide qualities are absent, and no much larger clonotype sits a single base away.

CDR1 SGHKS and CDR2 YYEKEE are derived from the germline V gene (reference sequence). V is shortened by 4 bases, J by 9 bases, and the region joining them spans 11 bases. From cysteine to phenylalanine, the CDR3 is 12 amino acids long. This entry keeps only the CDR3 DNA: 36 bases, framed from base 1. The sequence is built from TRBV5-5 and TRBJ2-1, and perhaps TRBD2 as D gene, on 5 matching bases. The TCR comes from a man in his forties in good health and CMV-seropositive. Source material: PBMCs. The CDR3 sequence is CASSAWAGEQFF. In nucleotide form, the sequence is TGTGCCAGCAGCGCCTGGGCGGGTGAGCAGTTCTTC.